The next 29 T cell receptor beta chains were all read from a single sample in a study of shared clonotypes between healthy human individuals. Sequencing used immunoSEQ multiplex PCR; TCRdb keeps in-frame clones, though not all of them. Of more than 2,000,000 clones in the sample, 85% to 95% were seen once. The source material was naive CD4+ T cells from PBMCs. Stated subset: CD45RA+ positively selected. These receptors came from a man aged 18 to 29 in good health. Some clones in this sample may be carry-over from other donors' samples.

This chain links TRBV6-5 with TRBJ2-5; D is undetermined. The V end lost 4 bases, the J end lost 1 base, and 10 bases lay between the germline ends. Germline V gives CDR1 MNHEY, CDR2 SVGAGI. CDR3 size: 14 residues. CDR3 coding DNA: TGTGCCAGCAGTTTAACCTGGGGCCAAGAGACCCAGTACTTC. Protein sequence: CASSLTWGQETQYF.

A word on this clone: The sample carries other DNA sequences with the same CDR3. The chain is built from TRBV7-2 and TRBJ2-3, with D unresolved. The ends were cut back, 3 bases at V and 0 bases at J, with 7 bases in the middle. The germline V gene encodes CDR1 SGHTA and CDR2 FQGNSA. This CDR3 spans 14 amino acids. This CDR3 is CASSFPLSTDTQYF. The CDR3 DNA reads TGTGCCAGCAGCTTCCCGCTTAGCACAGATACGCAGTATTTT.

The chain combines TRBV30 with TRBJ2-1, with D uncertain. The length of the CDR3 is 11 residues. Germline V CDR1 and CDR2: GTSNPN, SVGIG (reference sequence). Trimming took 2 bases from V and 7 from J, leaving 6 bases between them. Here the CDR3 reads CAWSIGNEQFF. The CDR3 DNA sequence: TGTGCCTGGAGTATCGGAAATGAGCAGTTCTTC.

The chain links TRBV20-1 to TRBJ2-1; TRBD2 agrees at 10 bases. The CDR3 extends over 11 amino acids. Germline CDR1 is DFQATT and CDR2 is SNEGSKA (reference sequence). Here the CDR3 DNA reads TGCAGCCCAGCGGGAGGGAGAGAGCAGTTCTTC. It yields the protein CSPAGGREQFF.

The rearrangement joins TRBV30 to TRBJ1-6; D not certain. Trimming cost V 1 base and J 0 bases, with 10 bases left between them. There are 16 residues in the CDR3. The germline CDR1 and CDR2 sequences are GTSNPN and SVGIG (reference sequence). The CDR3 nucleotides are TGTGCCTGGAGTGGTACCGTAAACTCCTATAATTCACCCCTCCACTTT. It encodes CAWSGTVNSYNSPLHF.

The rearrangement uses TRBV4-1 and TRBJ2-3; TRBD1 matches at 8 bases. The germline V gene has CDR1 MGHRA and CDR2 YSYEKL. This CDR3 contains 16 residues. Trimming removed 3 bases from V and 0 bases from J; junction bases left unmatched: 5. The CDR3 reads CASSHGTGTSTDTQYF. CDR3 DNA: TGCGCCAGCAGCCATGGGACAGGCACTAGCACAGATACGCAGTATTTT.

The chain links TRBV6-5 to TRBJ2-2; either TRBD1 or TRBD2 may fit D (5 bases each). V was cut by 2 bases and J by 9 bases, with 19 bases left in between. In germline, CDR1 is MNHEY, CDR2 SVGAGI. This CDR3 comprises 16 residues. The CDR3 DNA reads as TGTGCCAGCAGTTACCGCGAGGGACCTTTGGCCCGGGAGCTGTTTTTT. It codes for CASSYREGPLARELFF.

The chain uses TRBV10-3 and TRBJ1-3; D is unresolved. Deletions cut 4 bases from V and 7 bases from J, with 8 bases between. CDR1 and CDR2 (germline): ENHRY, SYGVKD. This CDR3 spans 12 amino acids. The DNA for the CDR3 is TGTGCCATCAGTGGTAGCGGGAACACCATATATTTT. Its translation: CAISGSGNTIYF.

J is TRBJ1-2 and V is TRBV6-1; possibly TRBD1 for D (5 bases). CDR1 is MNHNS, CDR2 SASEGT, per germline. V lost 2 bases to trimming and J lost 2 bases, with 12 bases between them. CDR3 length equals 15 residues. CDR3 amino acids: CASSEWGGGNYGYTF. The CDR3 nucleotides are TGTGCCAGCAGTGAATGGGGGGGTGGGAACTATGGCTACACCTTC.

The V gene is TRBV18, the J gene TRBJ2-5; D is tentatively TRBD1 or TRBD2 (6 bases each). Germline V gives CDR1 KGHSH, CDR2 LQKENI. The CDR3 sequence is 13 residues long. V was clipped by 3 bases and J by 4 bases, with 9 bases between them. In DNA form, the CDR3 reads TGTGCCAGCTCACCGGGGGGCGTAGAGACCCAGTACTTC. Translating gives CASSPGGVETQYF.

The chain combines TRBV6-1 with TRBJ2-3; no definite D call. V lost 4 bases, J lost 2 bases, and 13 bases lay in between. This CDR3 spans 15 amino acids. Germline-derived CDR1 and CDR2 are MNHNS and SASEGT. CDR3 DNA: TGTGCCAGCAGTGTTGTCTCTTCCACCACAGATACGCAGTATTTT. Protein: CASSVVSSTTDTQYF.

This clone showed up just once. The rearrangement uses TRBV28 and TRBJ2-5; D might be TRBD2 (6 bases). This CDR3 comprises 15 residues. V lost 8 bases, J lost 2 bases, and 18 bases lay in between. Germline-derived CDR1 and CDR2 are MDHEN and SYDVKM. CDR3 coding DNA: TGTGCCAGCGGCAACGGGGGAGACCTACAAGAGACCCAGTACTTC. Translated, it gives CASGNGGDLQETQYF.

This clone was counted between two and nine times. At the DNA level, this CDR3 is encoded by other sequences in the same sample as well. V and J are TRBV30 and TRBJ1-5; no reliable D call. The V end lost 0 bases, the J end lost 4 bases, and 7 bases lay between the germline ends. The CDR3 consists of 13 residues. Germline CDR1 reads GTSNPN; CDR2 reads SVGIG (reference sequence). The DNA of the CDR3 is TGTGCCTGGAGTGTACTTGAAAATCAGCCCCAGCATTTT. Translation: CAWSVLENQPQHF. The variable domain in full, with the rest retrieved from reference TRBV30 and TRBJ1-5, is SQTIHQWPATLVQPVGSPLSLECTVEGTSNPNLYWYRQAAGRGLQLLFYSVGIGQISSEVPQNLSASRPQDRQFILSSKKLLLSDSGFYLCAWSVLENQPQHFGDGTRLSIL.

CDR3 nucleotide sequence: TGCGCCAGCAGCTTGAGCCCAGGGATAGGAGAGACCCAGTACTTC. Its translation: CASSLSPGIGETQYF. The rearrangement links TRBV5-1 to TRBJ2-5; possible D gene TRBD1, 5 bases. This CDR3 spans 15 amino acids. The V end was cut by 1 base, the J end by 4 bases, with 14 bases between. CDR1 is SGHRS, CDR2 YFSETQ, per germline.

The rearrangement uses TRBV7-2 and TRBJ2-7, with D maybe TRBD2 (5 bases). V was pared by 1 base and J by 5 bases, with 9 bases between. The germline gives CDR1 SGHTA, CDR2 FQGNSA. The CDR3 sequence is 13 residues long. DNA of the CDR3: TGTGCCAGCAGCTTAGAACCCGGGGACGAGCAGTACTTC. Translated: CASSLEPGDEQYF. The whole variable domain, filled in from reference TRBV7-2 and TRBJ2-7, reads GAGVSQSPSNKVTEKGKDVELRCDPISGHTALYWYRQSLGQGLEFLIYFQGNSAPDKSGLPSDRFSAERTGGSVSTLTIQRTQQEDSAVYLCASSLEPGDEQYFGPGTRLTVT.

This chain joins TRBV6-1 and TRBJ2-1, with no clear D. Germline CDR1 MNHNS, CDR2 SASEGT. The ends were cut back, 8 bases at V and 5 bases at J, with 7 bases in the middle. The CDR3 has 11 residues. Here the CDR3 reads CASERNNEQFF. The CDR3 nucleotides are TGTGCCAGCGAACGCAACAATGAGCAGTTCTTC.

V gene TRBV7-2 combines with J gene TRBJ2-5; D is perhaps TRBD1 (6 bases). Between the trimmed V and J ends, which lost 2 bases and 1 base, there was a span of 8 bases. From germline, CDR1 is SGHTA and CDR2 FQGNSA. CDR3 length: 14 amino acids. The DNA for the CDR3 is TGTGCCAGCAGCTTAAGGACAGCCCAAGAGACCCAGTACTTC. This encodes CASSLRTAQETQYF.

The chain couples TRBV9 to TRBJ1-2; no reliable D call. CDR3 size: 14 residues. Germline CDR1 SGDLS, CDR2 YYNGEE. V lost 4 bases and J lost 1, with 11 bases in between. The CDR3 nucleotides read TGTGCCAGCAGCCCCCCCGCGATTAACTATGGCTACACCTTC. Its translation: CASSPPAINYGYTF.

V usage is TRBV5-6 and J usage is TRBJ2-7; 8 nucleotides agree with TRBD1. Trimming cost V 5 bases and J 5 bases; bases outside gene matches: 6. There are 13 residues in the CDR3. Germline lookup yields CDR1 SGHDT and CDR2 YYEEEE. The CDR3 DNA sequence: TGTGCCAGCAGTTTCAGGGGGCAGAACGAGCAGTACTTC. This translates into CASSFRGQNEQYF.

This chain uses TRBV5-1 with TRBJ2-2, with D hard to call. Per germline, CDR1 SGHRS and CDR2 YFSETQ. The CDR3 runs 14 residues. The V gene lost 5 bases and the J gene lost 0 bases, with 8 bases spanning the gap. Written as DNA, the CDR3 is TGCGCCAGCAGTTGGAGCACGAACACCGGGGAGCTGTTTTTT. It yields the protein CASSWSTNTGELFF.

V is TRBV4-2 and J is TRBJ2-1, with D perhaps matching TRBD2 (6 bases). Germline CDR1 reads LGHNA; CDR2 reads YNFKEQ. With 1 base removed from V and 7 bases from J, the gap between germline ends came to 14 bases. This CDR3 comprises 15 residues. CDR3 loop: CASSQGGERRNEQFF. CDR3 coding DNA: TGTGCCAGCAGCCAAGGGGGGGAGAGAAGGAATGAGCAGTTCTTC.

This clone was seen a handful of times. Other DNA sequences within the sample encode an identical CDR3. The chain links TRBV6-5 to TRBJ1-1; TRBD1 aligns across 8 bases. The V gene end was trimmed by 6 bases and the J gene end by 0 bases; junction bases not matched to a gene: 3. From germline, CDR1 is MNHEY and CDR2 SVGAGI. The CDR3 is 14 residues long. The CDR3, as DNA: TGTGCCAGCAGCCTGGACAGGGTGAACACTGAAGCTTTCTTT. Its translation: CASSLDRVNTEAFF.

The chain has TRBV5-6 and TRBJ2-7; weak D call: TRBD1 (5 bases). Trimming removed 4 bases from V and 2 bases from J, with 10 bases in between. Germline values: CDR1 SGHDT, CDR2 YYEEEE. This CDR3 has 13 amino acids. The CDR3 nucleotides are TGTGCCAGCAGCAGCAGGGTCGCCTACGAGCAGTACTTC. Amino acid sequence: CASSSRVAYEQYF.

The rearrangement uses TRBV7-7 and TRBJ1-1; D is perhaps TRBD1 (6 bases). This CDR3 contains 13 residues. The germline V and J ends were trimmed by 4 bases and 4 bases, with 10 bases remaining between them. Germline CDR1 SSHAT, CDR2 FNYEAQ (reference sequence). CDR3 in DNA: TGTGCCAGCAGCTACAGGGAGAGCACTGAAGCTTTCTTT. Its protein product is CASSYRESTEAFF.

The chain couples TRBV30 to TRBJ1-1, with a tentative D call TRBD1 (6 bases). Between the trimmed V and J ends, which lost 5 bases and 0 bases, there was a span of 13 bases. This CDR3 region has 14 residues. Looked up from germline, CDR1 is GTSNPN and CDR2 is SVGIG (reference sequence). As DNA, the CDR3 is TGTGCCTGGCATCGGACAGCGTTGAACACTGAAGCTTTCTTT. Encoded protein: CAWHRTALNTEAFF.

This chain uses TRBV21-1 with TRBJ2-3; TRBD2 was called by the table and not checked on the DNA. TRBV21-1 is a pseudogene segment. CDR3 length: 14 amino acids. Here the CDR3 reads CAEGRLAALRTQYF. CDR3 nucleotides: TGTGCAGAGGGCCGGCTAGCGGCCCTTCGTACGCAGTATTTT.

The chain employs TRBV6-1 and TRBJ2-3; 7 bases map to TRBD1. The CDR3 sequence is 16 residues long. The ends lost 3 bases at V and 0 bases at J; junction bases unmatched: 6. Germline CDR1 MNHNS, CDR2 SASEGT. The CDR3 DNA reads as TGTGCCAGCAGTGATGTCCGACAGGGAAGCACAGATACGCAGTATTTT. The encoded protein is CASSDVRQGSTDTQYF.

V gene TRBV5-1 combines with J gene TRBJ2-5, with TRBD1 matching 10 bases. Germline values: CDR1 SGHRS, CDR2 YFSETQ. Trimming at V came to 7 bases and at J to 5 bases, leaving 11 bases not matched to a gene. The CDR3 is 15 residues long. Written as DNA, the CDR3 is TGCGCCAGCGCCATTAGAGGACAGGGGGAGGAGACCCAGTACTTC. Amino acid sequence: CASAIRGQGEETQYF. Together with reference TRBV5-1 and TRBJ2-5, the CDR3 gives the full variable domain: KAGVTQTPRYLIKTRGQQVTLSCSPISGHRSVSWYQQTPGQGLQFLFEYFSETQRNKGNFPGRFSGRQFSNSRSEMNVSTLELGDSALYLCASAIRGQGEETQYFGPGTRLLVL.

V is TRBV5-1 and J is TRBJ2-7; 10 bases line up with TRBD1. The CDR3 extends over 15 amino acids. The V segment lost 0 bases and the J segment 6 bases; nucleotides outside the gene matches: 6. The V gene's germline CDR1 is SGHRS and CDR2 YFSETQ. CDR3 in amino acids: CASSLGGQGEGEQYF. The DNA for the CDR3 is TGCGCCAGCAGCTTGGGAGGACAGGGGGAGGGCGAGCAGTACTTC.